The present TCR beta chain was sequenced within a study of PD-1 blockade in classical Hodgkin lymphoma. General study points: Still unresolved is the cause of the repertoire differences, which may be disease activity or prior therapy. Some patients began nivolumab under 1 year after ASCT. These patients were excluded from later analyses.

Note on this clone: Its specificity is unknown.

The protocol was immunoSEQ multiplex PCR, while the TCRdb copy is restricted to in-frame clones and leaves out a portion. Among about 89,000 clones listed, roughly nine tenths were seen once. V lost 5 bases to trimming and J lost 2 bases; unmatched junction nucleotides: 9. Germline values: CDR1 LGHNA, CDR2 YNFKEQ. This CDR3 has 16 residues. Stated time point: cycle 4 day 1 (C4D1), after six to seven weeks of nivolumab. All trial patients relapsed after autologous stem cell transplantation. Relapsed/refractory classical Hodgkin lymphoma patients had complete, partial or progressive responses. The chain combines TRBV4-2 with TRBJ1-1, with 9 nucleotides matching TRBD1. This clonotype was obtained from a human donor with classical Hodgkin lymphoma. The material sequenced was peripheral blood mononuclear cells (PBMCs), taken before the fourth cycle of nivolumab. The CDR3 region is CASSSHRTGVNTEAFF. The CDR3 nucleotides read TGTGCCAGCAGCTCTCACCGGACAGGGGTAAACACTGAAGCTTTCTTT.